A selection of T cell receptor beta chains follows, all from one sample in a study of immune evolution from preneoplasia to lung adenocarcinoma. Clones were sequenced by immunoSEQ multiplex PCR, and TCRdb holds only the in-frame ones, with some missing. This table holds several thousand clones, around 86% found once. The sequenced sample consisted of FFPE invasive lung adenocarcinoma tissue. These receptors came from a person in their sixties with lung adenocarcinoma. The CDR3 runs from the conserved cysteine through the conserved F or W. Fields, in order: J gene, D gene, V gene, clone size, CDR3 DNA, CDR3 protein. The D gene is left open where the match is weak. A clone size is listed for some rows: how often the clone was seen (once, few, many), or a class if it is expanded.

>TRBJ2-3|NA|TRBV27|once
TGTGCCAGCAGTTTATCCCCCCCCGGGAGAGGAACAGATACGCAGTATTTT
CASSLSPPGRGTDTQYF
>TRBJ2-5|TRBD2|TRBV6-5|NA
TGTGCCAGCAGCCGGGAGGCTCTATCGACCCAGTACTTC
CASSREALSTQYF
>TRBJ2-1|TRBD2|TRBV30|NA
TGTGCCTGGAGCTGGGGCGGGAGCTATGAGCAGTTCTTC
CAWSWGGSYEQFF
>TRBJ2-7|NA|TRBV2|NA
TGTGCCAGCACCAGTGACGGGCAGCCTAGCAAGCAGTACTTC
CASTSDGQPSKQYF
>TRBJ2-3|NA|TRBV11-2|NA
TGTGCCAGCAGCCCAAGGGGCGGAATCACAGATACGCAGTATTTT
CASSPRGGITDTQYF
>TRBJ1-1|NA|TRBV7-9|NA
TGTGCCAGCAGCTCGAGGGTCAAACTGGACACTGAAGCTTTCTTT
CASSSRVKLDTEAFF
>TRBJ1-5|TRBD1|TRBV2|few
TGTGCCAGCAGGCCCACAGGGGGCACAAGCAATCAGCCCCAGCATTTT
CASRPTGGTSNQPQHF
>TRBJ1-1|NA|TRBV28|NA
TGTGCCAGCAGTTTGGATGTCAGGCAAGAAGCTTTCTTT
CASSLDVRQEAFF
>TRBJ2-2|NA|TRBV5-1|once
TGCGCCAGCAGCTCGGCGGCGAGACCCACCGGGGAGCTGTTTTTT
CASSSAARPTGELFF
>TRBJ2-7|NA|TRBV18|NA
TGTGCCAGCTCACCGGGGGCGTACGAGCAGTACTTC
CASSPGAYEQYF
>TRBJ2-3|NA|TRBV7-8|NA
TGTGCCAGCTTTCCCCAAACGGCGGGGGCTAGCACAGATACGCAGTATTTT
CASFPQTAGASTDTQYF
>TRBJ2-7|NA|TRBV19|NA
TGTGCCAGTAGTATGGGCAGGGTAGGGGAGCAGTACTTC
CASSMGRVGEQYF
>TRBJ1-3|NA|TRBV2|NA
TGTGCCAGCAGGGGGGACTCTGGAAACACCATATATTTT
CASRGDSGNTIYF
>TRBJ2-2|NA|TRBV7-3|NA
TGTGCCAGCAGCCAATCGTCCACCGGGGAGCTGTTTTTT
CASSQSSTGELFF
>TRBJ2-5|TRBD1|TRBV7-7|NA
TGTGCTAGCAGCTTAGCGACAGGGTCAGGAGAGACCCAGTACTTC
CASSLATGSGETQYF
>TRBJ1-2|NA|TRBV7-8|NA
TGTGCCAGCAGCTTCCCCGATAACTATGGCTACACCTTC
CASSFPDNYGYTF
>TRBJ2-5|NA|TRBV5-4|NA
TGTGCCAGCAATGGGACCCAGTACTTC
CASNGTQYF
>TRBJ2-7|NA|TRBV5-1|once
TGCGCCAGCAGCTTAGAGGGCTACGAGCAATACTTC
CASSLEGYEQYF
>TRBJ2-3|TRBD1|TRBV6-5|NA
TGTGCCAGCAGTTACGACAGGGGCCGGGGAGATACGCAGTATTTT
CASSYDRGRGDTQYF
>TRBJ2-3|TRBD2|TRBV7-2|NA
TGTGCCAGCTCTAGCGGGAGTATGGGGGATACGCAGTATTTT
CASSSGSMGDTQYF
>TRBJ2-7|TRBD1|TRBV5-1|NA
TGCGCCAGCAGCTCCACGTACGCCGGCGACAGGGACGAGCAGTACTTC
CASSSTYAGDRDEQYF
>TRBJ2-1|NA|TRBV6-1|few
TGTGCCAGCAGTGAAGACAGCTCCTACAATGAGCAGTTCTTC
CASSEDSSYNEQFF
>TRBJ2-3|NA|TRBV4-2|NA
TGTGCCAGCAGCCAAGAGTTGGCAGGGGGCACAGATACGCAGTATTTT
CASSQELAGGTDTQYF
>TRBJ2-5|TRBD2|TRBV28|NA
TGTGCCAGCAGTGGATGGACTAGCGGGACTACGTACCAAGAGACCCAGTACTTC
CASSGWTSGTTYQETQYF
>TRBJ2-2|NA|TRBV6-1|once
TGTGCCAGCAAGACCCCGGGACTTGAAACCGGGGAGCTGTTTTTT
CASKTPGLETGELFF